This T cell receptor (beta chain) appears in the sequencing data of a study of shared clonotypes between healthy human individuals. Study-wide points: Large sequencing depth failed to make sorted-subset sequencing complete, rarefaction showed.

Clones were read by immunoSEQ multiplex PCR, and TCRdb kept only the in-frame ones, dropping some. There are about 2 million clones in the sample; 85% to 95% occur only once, and 0.13% lies in the top ten. Germline V lookup: CDR1 LNHDA, CDR2 SQIVND (reference sequence). This CDR3 has 16 amino acids. Deletions cut 5 bases from V and 0 bases from J, with 14 bases between. About this clone: Antigen unknown.

This clonotype was sampled from a man between 18 and 29 years old in good health. Sequencing used naive CD4+ T cells sorted from blood. The subset here: CD45RA+ positively selected. This sequence joins TRBV19 and TRBJ1-5; D ambiguous. The CDR3 protein is CASSSHDRGSNQPQHF. The CDR3 DNA follows: TGTGCCAGTAGTTCCCACGATCGAGGTAGCAATCAGCCCCAGCATTTT.